Given below is one T cell receptor beta chain in context. The antigen is unknown. TCRdb's copy holds only in-frame clones and misses some; the assay was immunoSEQ multiplex PCR. The sample lists a few hundred thousand clones, 65% to 90% occurring once. The J segment lost 5 bases and the V segment lost 5 bases, leaving 11 bases of the junction unmatched. The CDR3 is 15 residues long. Germline CDR1 and CDR2: LNHDA and SQIVND (reference sequence). This specimen comes from a study of cytomegalovirus exposure and HLA in healthy donors. General study findings and limits: CMV antigen specificity of three CMV-associated chains was confirmed in vitro. The authors enumerated 150 to 200 TCR beta chains as linked to cytomegalovirus.

The clonotype comes from a woman aged 18-35 years in good health and CMV-seronegative. Sequences were obtained from PBMCs. The chain combines TRBV19 with TRBJ2-7; 8 nucleotides line up with TRBD2. CDR3 in DNA: TGTGCCAGTAGTTCCCCGGGAGGGATGGTCCACGAGCAGTACTTC. It codes for CASSSPGGMVHEQYF.